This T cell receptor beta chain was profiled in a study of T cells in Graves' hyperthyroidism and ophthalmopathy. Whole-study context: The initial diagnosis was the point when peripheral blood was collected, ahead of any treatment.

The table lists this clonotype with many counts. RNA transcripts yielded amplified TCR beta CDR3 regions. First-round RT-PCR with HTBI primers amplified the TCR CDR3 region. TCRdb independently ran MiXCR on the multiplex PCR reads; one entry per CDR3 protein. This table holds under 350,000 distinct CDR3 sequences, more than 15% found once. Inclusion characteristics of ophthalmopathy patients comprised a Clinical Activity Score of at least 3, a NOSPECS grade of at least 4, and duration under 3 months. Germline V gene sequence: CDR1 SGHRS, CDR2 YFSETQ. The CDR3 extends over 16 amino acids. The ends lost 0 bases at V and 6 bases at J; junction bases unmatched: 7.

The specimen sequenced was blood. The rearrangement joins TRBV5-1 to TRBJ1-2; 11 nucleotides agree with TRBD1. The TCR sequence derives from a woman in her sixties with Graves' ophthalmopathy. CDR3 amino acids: CASSLGGRTGGDGYTF. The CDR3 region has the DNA TGCGCCAGCAGCTTGGGGGGCCGGACAGGGGGCGATGGCTACACCTTC.